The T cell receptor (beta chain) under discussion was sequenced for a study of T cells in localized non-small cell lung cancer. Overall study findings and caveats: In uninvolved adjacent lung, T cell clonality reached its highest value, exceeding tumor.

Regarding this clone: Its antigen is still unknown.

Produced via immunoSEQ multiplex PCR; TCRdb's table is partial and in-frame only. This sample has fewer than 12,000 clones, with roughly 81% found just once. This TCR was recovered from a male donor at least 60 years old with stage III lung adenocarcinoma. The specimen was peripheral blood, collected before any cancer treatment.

In nucleotides, the CDR3 is TGTGCCAGCAGTGAAAATTCACGGACGAGTCCCTATGGCTACACCTTC. It codes for CASSENSRTSPYGYTF. The chain recombines TRBV6-1 with TRBJ1-2; no reliable D call. The germline gives CDR1 MNHNS, CDR2 SASEGT. V dropped 2 bases and J dropped 4 bases, with 17 bases sitting between them. CDR3 length: 16 amino acids.